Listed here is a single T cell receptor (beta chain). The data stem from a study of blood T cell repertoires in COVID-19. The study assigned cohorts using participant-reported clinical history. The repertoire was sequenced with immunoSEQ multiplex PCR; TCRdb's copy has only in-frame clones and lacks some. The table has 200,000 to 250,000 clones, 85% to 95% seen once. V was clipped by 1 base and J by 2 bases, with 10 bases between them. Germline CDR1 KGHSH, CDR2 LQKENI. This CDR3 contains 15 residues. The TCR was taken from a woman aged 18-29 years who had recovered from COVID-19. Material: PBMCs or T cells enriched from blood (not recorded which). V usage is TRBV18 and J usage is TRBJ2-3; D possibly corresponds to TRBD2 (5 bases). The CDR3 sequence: CASSPQGDNTDTQYF. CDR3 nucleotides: TGTGCCAGCTCACCACAGGGAGATAACACAGATACGCAGTATTTT. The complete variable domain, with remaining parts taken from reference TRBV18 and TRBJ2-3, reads NAGVMQNPRHLVRRRGQEARLRCSPMKGHSHVYWYRQLPEEGLKFMVYLQKENIIDESGMPKERFSAEFPKEGPSILRIQQVVRGDSAAYFCASSPQGDNTDTQYFGPGTRLTVL.